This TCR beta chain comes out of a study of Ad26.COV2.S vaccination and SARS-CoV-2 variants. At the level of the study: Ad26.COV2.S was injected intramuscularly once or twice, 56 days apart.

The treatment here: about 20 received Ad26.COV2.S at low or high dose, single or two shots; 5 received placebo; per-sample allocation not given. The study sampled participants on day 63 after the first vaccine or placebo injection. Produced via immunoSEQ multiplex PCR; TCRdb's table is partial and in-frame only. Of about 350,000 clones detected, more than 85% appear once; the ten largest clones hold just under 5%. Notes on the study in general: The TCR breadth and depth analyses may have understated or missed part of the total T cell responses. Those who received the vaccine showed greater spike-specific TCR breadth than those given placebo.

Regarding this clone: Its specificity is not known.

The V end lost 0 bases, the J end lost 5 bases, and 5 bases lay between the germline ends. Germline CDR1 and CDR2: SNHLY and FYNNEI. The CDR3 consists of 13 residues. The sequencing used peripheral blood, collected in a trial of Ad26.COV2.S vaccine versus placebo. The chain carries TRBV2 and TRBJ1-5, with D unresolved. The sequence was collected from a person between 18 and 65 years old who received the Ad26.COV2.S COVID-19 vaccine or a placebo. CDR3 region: CASSEALYQPQHF. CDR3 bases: TGTGCCAGCAGTGAAGCGCTATATCAGCCCCAGCATTTT.